These 20 T cell receptor beta chains originate from one sample sequenced in a study of blood T cell repertoires in COVID-19. Sequenced by immunoSEQ multiplex PCR; TCRdb stores in-frame clones only, minus some. Here the sample spans a few hundred thousand clones, roughly four fifths being singletons. The sequencing input was peripheral blood. The receptors here all came from a man older than 75 with acute or convalescent COVID-19.

The chain combines TRBV7-9 with TRBJ1-5; 9 bases fit TRBD1. The germline V gene has CDR1 SEHNR and CDR2 FQNEAQ (reference sequence). V lost 3 bases to trimming and J lost 1 base; unmatched junction nucleotides: 1. The CDR3 sequence is 15 residues long. CDR3 protein: CASSFGQGSNQPQHF. DNA of the CDR3: TGTGCCAGCAGCTTCGGACAGGGGAGCAATCAGCCCCAGCATTTT. Based on the CDR3 plus reference TRBV7-9 and TRBJ1-5, the full variable domain is DTGVSQNPRHKITKRGQNVTFRCDPISEHNRLYWYRQTLGQGPEFLTYFQNEAQLEKSRLLSDRFSAERPKGSFSTLEIQRTEQGDSAMYLCASSFGQGSNQPQHFGDGTRLSIL.

This clone showed up just once. This sequence joins TRBV6-5 and TRBJ1-4, with D unclear. V was trimmed by 6 bases and J by 5 bases, leaving 16 bases between them. Per germline, CDR1 MNHEY and CDR2 SVGAGI. The CDR3 has 15 amino acids. Written as DNA, the CDR3 is TGTGCCAGCAGACTGCTCCGGGTACCAAATGAAAAACTGTTTTTT. This sequence encodes CASRLLRVPNEKLFF.

The chain has TRBV11-2 and TRBJ1-6; D call uncertain. The germline V and J ends were trimmed by 3 bases and 7 bases, with 19 bases remaining between them. The CDR3 spans 17 residues. Germline V lookup: CDR1 SGHAT, CDR2 FQNNGV. CDR3 DNA sequence: TGTGCCAGCAGCTTCCTAAGGTCGTTTGGAGACAATTCACCCCTCCACTTT. This gives the protein CASSFLRSFGDNSPLHF.

V and J are TRBV6-5 and TRBJ1-3; the match to TRBD1 covers 7 bases. Germline trimming cut 0 bases from V and 4 bases from J; bases unmatched to any gene: 3. Germline loops: CDR1 MNHEY, CDR2 SVGAGI. This CDR3 is built from 15 residues. CDR3 residues: CASSYSRTGGNTIYF. The DNA for the CDR3 is TGTGCCAGCAGTTACTCCAGGACAGGAGGAAACACCATATATTTT.

V is TRBV6-5 and J is TRBJ1-5; D is uncertain. The CDR3 is made up of 13 amino acids. The V gene lost 4 bases and the J gene lost 7 bases, with 11 bases spanning the gap. CDR1 is MNHEY, CDR2 SVGAGI, per germline. Here the CDR3 reads CASSSKLGQPQHF. The CDR3 bases are TGTGCCAGCAGTTCCAAGCTAGGCCAGCCCCAGCATTTT.

The chain couples TRBV13 to TRBJ2-3, with 9 bases fitting TRBD2. V shed 5 bases, J shed 5 bases, and the junction held 14 bases outside the gene matches. CDR1 is PRHDT and CDR2 is FYEKMQ in the germline V gene (reference sequence). The length of the CDR3 is 17 residues. The chain's CDR3 is CASSLVVRLAEGDTQYF. In nucleotides, the CDR3 is TGTGCCAGCAGCCTAGTAGTAAGACTAGCGGAAGGAGATACGCAGTATTTT.

V gene TRBV5-6 combines with J gene TRBJ2-7; TRBD1 matches at 7 bases. CDR1 and CDR2 (germline): SGHDT, YYEEEE. J gave up 2 bases and V 4 bases, and 9 bases lay outside the gene matches. This CDR3 has 15 amino acids. As DNA, the CDR3 is TGTGCCAGCAGCCCCGGGACAGCCCGCGCCTACGAGCAGTACTTC. This gives the protein CASSPGTARAYEQYF. Together with reference TRBV5-6 and TRBJ2-7, the CDR3 gives the full variable domain: DAGVTQSPTHLIKTRGQQVTLRCSPKSGHDTVSWYQQALGQGPQFIFQYYEEEERQRGNFPDRFSGHQFPNYSSELNVNALLLGDSALYLCASSPGTARAYEQYFGPGTRLTVT.

This chain joins TRBV7-8 and TRBJ1-2; 9 positions agree with TRBD1. Germline CDR1 reads SGHVS; CDR2 reads FQNEAQ. The V and J ends lost 3 bases and 2 bases, in that order; junction bases with no gene match: 1. This CDR3 region has 14 residues. The CDR3 nucleotides read TGTGCCAGCAGCTTGGGACAGGGAAACTATGGCTACACCTTC. Its translation: CASSLGQGNYGYTF.

This clone was recorded a few times. The genes are TRBV19 and TRBJ1-6, with 8 bases identical to TRBD1. CDR1 is LNHDA, CDR2 SQIVND, per germline (reference sequence). CDR3 size: 14 residues. Trimming removed 6 bases from V and 10 bases from J; junction bases left unmatched: 8. CDR3: CASRLATGVSPLHF. CDR3 coding DNA: TGTGCCAGTAGACTTGCGACAGGGGTCTCACCCCTCCACTTT.

CDR3 DNA sequence: TGTGCCAGCAGTGAATATCGGGAAGGCTATGGCTACACCTTC. This codes for CASSEYREGYGYTF. The chain employs TRBV25-1 and TRBJ1-2; D uncertain. The CDR3 loop spans 14 amino acids. V gave up 0 bases and J gave up 4 bases, with 9 bases separating them. Germline values: CDR1 MGHDK, CDR2 SYGVNS.

About this clone itself: In the same sample, other DNA sequences code for this CDR3. J is TRBJ2-7 and V is TRBV7-3; 8 positions match TRBD2. The trim removed 3 bases at V and 0 bases at J, leaving 4 bases unmatched. Germline V gives CDR1 SGHTA, CDR2 FQGTGA. The CDR3 totals 15 residues. The CDR3 coding sequence is TGTGCCAGCAGCTTGGCGGGAGGCAGCTCCTACGAGCAGTACTTC. It yields the protein CASSLAGGSSYEQYF.

The chain links TRBV28 to TRBJ2-7, with a possible D match to TRBD2 (5 bases). Trimming removed 7 bases from V and 4 bases from J, with 17 bases in between. The CDR3 length is 14 residues. CDR1 and CDR2 from the germline V gene are MDHEN and SYDVKM. In DNA, the CDR3 is TGTGCCAGCACCGAAAGAACCGGGATTTACGAGCAGTACTTC. Translating gives CASTERTGIYEQYF.

CDR3 nucleotides: TGTGCCAGCAGCTTAATCCCGAGCGACAGGGGTAAAACTGAAGCTTTCTTT. Translating gives CASSLIPSDRGKTEAFF. The chain has TRBV7-3 and TRBJ1-1; the match to TRBD1 covers 8 bases. Trimming cost V 1 base and J 5 bases; bases outside gene matches: 12. The CDR3 totals 17 residues. Germline V gene sequence: CDR1 SGHTA, CDR2 FQGTGA.

This sequence joins TRBV7-9 and TRBJ1-2; 8 nucleotides align to TRBD1. Germline assignment: CDR1 SEHNR and CDR2 FQNEAQ (reference sequence). The length of the CDR3 is 13 residues. Trimming took 5 bases from V and 7 from J; bases not matched to a gene: 6. The CDR3 sequence is CASSLGQGSGYTF. CDR3 in DNA: TGTGCCAGCAGCCTTGGACAGGGCTCTGGCTACACCTTC.

V usage is TRBV10-3 and J usage is TRBJ2-3, with TRBD1 identical over 10 bases. The CDR3 consists of 16 residues. The V and J ends lost 6 bases and 1 base, in that order; junction bases with no gene match: 7. CDR1 and CDR2 (germline): ENHRY, SYGVKD. The CDR3 sequence is CAISQRTGGGTDTQYF. CDR3 in DNA: TGTGCCATCAGCCAACGGACAGGGGGGGGCACAGATACGCAGTATTTT.

The chain is built from TRBV12-5 and TRBJ1-2, with a weak D call TRBD1 (5 bases). Per the germline V gene, CDR1 is LGHNT and CDR2 is FRNRAP. Trimming cost V 9 bases and J 4 bases, with 15 bases left between them. The CDR3 has 13 residues. For the CDR3, the DNA is TGTGCTAGCTACCTATCCGGGGGCTATGGCTACACCTTC. This sequence encodes CASYLSGGYGYTF.

This chain links TRBV19 with TRBJ2-1; D possibly corresponds to TRBD2 (5 bases). Looked up from germline, CDR1 is LNHDA and CDR2 is SQIVND (reference sequence). The V end lost 5 bases, the J end lost 3 bases, and 20 bases lay between the germline ends. The CDR3 is made up of 17 amino acids. CDR3 protein: CASSSDRDGPYYNEQFF. The CDR3 DNA follows: TGTGCCAGTAGTTCTGACCGGGATGGGCCTTACTACAATGAGCAGTTCTTC.

The genes are TRBV7-3 and TRBJ2-7; maybe TRBD2 (6 bases). Trimming removed 9 bases from V and 12 bases from J, with 15 bases in between. The length of the CDR3 is 10 residues. Per germline, CDR1 SGHTA and CDR2 FQGTGA. The DNA of the CDR3 is TGTGCCAGTTGGACGGGAGAGAGGTACTTC. Translated: CASWTGERYF.

This clone was counted a single time. The chain is built from TRBV5-8 and TRBJ2-3; D might be TRBD1 (5 bases). This CDR3 spans 13 amino acids. Germline V gives CDR1 SGHTS, CDR2 YDEGEE. The V and J ends lost 7 bases and 7 bases respectively, with 16 bases between them. The CDR3 DNA reads TGTGCCAGCTGCCGGCAGGGTGGAAATACGCAGTATTTT. Amino acid sequence: CASCRQGGNTQYF.

V usage is TRBV15 and J usage is TRBJ2-2, with 8 positions matching TRBD1. The germline V gene has CDR1 LNHNV and CDR2 YYDKDF (reference sequence). The V segment lost 6 bases and the J segment 5 bases; nucleotides outside the gene matches: 8. CDR3 length: 15 residues. Here the CDR3 DNA reads TGTGCCACCAGTTTTCGGACAGGGAAAACCGGGGAGCTGTTTTTT. It specifies CATSFRTGKTGELFF. The whole variable domain, remainder taken from reference TRBV15 and TRBJ2-2, is DAMVIQNPRYQVTQFGKPVTLSCSQTLNHNVMYWYQQKSSQAPKLLFHYYDKDFNNEADTPDNFQSRRPNTSFCFLDIRSPGLGDTAMYLCATSFRTGKTGELFFGEGSRLTVL.